This section outlines one TCR beta chain sequence together with its context. TCRdb re-derived calls from the RT-PCR reads in MiXCR, one entry per CDR3 protein. The table has about 680,000 distinct CDR3 sequences, approximately 15% seen once. Trimming removed 3 bases at V and 3 bases at J, with 12 bases between. Per the germline V gene, CDR1 is DFQATT and CDR2 is SNEGSKA (reference sequence). The CDR3 loop spans 13 amino acids. This sequence was found in a female donor in good health, serving as a healthy control. Sequenced: memory CD4+ T cells from blood. The chain combines TRBV20-1 with TRBJ2-7; weak D call: TRBD2 (5 bases). The CDR3 loop is CSASRSGLYEQYF. Written as DNA, the CDR3 is TGCAGTGCTAGTCGCTCAGGACTCTACGAGCAGTACTTC.